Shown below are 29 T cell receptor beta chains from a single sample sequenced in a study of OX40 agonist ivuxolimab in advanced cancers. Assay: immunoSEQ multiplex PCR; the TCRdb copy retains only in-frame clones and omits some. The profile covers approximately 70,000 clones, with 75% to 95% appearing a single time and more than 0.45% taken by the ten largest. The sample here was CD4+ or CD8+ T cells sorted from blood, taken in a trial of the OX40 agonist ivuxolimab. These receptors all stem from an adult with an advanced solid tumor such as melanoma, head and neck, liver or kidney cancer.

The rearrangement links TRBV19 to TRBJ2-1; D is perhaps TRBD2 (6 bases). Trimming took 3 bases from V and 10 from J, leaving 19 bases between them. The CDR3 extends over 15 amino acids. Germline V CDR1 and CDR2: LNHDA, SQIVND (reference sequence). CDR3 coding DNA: TGTGCCAGTAGTATCCAGCGGGCCAGCCGCGCCGAGCAGTTCTTC. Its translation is CASSIQRASRAEQFF. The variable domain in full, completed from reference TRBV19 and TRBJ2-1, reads DGGITQSPKYLFRKEGQNVTLSCEQNLNHDAMYWYRQDPGQGLRLIYYSQIVNDFQKGDIAEGYSVSREKKESFPLTVTSAQKNPTAFYLCASSIQRASRAEQFFGPGTRLTVL.

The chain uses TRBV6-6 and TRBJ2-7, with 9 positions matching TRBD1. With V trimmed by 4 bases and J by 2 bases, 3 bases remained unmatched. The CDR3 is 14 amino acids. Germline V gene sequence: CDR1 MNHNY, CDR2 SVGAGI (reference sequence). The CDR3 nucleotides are TGTGCCAGCAGTTGGGGACAGGGCACCTACGAGCAGTACTTC. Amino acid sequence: CASSWGQGTYEQYF.

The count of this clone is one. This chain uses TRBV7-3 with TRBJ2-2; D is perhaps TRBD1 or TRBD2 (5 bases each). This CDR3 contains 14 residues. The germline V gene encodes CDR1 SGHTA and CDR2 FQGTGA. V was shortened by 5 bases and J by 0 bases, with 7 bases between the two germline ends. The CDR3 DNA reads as TGTGCCAGCAGCGTGGGACCGAACACCGGGGAGCTGTTTTTT. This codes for CASSVGPNTGELFF. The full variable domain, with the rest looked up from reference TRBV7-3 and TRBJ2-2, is GAGVSQTPSNKVTEKGKYVELRCDPISGHTALYWYRQSLGQGPEFLIYFQGTGAADDSGLPNDRFFAVRPEGSVSTLKIQRTERGDSAVYLCASSVGPNTGELFFGEGSRLTVL.

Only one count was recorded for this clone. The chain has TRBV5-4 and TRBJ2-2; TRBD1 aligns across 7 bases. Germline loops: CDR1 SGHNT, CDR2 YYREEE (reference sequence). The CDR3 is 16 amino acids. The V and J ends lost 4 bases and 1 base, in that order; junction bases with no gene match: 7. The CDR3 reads CASSPGQFRNTGELFF. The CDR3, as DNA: TGTGCCAGCAGCCCGGGACAGTTTCGGAACACCGGGGAGCTGTTTTTT.

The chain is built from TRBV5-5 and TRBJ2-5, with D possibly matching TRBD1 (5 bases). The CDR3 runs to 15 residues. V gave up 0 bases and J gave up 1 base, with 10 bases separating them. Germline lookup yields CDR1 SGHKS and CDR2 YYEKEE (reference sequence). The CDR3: CASSLEGHPQETQYF. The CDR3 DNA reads TGTGCCAGCAGCTTGGAAGGACACCCCCAAGAGACCCAGTACTTC.

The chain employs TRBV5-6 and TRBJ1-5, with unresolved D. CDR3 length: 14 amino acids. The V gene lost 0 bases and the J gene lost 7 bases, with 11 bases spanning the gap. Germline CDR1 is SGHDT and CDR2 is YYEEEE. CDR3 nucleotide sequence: TGTGCCAGCAGCTTGGCCTTGGGGAGACAGCCCCAGCATTTT. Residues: CASSLALGRQPQHF.

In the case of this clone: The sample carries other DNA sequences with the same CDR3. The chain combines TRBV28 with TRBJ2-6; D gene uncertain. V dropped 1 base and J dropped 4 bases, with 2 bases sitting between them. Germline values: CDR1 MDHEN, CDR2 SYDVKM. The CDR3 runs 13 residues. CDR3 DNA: TGTGCCAGCAGTTTATCCGGGGCCAACGTCCTGACTTTC. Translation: CASSLSGANVLTF.

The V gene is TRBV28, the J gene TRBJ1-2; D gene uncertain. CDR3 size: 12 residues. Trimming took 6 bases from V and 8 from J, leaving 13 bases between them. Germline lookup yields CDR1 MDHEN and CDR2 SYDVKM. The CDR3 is CASSQSLRGYTF. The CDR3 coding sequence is TGTGCCAGCAGCCAATCTTTGAGAGGCTACACCTTC.

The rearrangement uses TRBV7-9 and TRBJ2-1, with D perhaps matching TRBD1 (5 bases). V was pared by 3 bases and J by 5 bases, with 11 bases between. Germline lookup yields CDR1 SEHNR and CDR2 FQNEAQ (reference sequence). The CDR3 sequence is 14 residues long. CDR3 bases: TGTGCCAGCAGCTTGGGGCGCAGCAACAATGAGCAGTTCTTC. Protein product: CASSLGRSNNEQFF.

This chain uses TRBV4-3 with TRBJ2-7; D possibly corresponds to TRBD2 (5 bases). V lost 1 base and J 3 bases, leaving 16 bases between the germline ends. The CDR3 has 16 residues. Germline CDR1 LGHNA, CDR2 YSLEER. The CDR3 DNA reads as TGCGCCAGCAGCCAAGGCGTGGGAGTCGCATACTACGAGCAGTACTTC. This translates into CASSQGVGVAYYEQYF.

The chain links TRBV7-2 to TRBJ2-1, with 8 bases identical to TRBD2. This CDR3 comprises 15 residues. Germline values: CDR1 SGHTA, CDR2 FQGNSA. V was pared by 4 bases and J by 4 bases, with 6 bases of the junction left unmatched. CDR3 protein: CASSSGLAGYNEQFF. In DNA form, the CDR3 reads TGTGCCAGCAGCTCAGGACTAGCTGGTTACAATGAGCAGTTCTTC.

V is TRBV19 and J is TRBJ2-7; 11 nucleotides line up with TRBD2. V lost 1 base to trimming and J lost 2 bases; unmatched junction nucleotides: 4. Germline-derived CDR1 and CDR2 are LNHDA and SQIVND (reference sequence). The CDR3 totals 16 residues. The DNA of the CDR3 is TGTGCCAGTAGTATAGCACTAGCGGGAGAGGCCTACGAGCAGTACTTC. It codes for CASSIALAGEAYEQYF.

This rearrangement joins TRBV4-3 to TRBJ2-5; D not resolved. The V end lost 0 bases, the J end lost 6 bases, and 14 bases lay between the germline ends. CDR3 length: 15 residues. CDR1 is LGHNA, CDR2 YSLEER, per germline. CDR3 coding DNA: TGCGCCAGCAGCCAAGAACCAGGCCGCATAAAGACCCAGTACTTC. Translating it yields CASSQEPGRIKTQYF.

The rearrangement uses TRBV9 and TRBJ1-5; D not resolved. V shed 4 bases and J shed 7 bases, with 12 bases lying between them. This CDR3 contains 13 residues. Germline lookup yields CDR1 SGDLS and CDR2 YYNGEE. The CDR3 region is CASSRDPDQPQHF. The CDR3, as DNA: TGTGCCAGCAGCAGAGACCCAGACCAGCCCCAGCATTTT.

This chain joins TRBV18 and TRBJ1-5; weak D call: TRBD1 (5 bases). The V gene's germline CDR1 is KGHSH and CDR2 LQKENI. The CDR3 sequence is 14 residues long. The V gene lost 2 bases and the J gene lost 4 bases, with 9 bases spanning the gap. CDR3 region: CASSPGTVNQPQHF. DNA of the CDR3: TGTGCCAGCTCACCAGGGACGGTGAATCAGCCCCAGCATTTT.

CDR3 sequence: CASSFELSANEQFF. In DNA form, the CDR3 reads TGCGCCAGCAGCTTTGAGCTCTCCGCCAATGAGCAGTTCTTC. The chain combines TRBV5-1 with TRBJ2-1; D uncertain. The CDR3 is made up of 14 amino acids. V lost 2 bases and J lost 6, with 12 bases in between. Germline loops: CDR1 SGHRS, CDR2 YFSETQ.

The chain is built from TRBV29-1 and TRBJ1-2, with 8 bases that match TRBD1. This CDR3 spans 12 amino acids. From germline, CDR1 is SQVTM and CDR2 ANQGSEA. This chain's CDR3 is CNIQGEGYGYTF. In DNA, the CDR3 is TGCAACATACAGGGGGAGGGTTATGGCTACACCTTC.

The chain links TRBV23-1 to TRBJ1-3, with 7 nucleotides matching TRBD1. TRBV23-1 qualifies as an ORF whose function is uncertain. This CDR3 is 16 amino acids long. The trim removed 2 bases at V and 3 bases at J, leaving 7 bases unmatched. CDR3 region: CASSQEGARGGNTIYF. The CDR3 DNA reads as TGCGCCAGCAGTCAAGAGGGGGCCCGGGGTGGAAACACCATATATTTT.

The CDR3 protein is CASSIERGGGGQYF. DNA of the CDR3: TGTGCCAGTAGTATTGAGCGGGGTGGAGGGGGCCAGTACTTC. This chain connects TRBV19 to TRBJ2-5; a possible D gene is TRBD2 (7 bases). V dropped 3 bases and J dropped 10 bases, with 18 bases sitting between them. The germline V gene encodes CDR1 LNHDA and CDR2 SQIVND (reference sequence). This CDR3 comprises 14 residues.

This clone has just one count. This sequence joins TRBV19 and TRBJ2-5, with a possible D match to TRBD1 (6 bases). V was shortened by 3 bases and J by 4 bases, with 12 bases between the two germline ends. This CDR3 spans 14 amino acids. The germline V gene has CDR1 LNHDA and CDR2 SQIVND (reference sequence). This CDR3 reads CASSIGGYSETQYF. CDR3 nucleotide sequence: TGTGCCAGTAGTATTGGGGGCTATTCAGAGACCCAGTACTTC.

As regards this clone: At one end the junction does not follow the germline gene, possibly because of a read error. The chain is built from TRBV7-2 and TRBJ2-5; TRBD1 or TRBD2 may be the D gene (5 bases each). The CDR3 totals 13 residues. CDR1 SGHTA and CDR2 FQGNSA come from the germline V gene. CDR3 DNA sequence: TGTGCCAGCAGCTCCCCGGGGCCGACGGCCTATGACTTC. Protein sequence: CASSSPGPTAYDF. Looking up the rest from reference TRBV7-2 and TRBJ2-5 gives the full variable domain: GAGVSQSPSNKVTEKGKDVELRCDPISGHTALYWYRQSLGQGLEFLIYFQGNSAPDKSGLPSDRFSAERTGGSVSTLTIQRTQQEDSAVYLCASSSPGPTAYDFGPGTRLLVL.

The CDR3 protein is CASSPSSGRANGELFF. CDR3 nucleotides: TGTGCCAGCAGCCCTTCTAGCGGGAGGGCAAACGGGGAGCTGTTTTTT. The chain uses TRBV9 and TRBJ2-2, with TRBD2 matching 12 bases. J was trimmed by 7 bases and V by 4 bases; bases with no gene match: 8. Germline V gene sequence: CDR1 SGDLS, CDR2 YYNGEE. CDR3 length equals 16 residues.

Written as DNA, the CDR3 is TGTGCCAGCAGTCCAATGGGTCCAGGAGTAAATTCACCCCTCCACTTT. It encodes CASSPMGPGVNSPLHF. The gene calls are TRBV7-8 and TRBJ1-6; no reliable D call. Germline CDR1 SGHVS, CDR2 FQNEAQ. The CDR3 is 16 amino acids. Trimming took off 6 bases at V and 7 bases at J, with 19 bases between the two ends.

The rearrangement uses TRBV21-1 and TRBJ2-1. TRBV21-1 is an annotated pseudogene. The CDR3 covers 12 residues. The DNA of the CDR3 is TGTGCCAGCAGGAGGACGAGAGATGAGCAGTTCTTC. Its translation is CASRRTRDEQFF.

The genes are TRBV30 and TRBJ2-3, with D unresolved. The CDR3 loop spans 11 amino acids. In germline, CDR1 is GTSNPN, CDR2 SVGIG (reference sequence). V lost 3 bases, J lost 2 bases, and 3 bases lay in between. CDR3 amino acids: CAWRDTDTQYF. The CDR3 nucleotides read TGTGCCTGGAGGGACACAGATACGCAGTATTTT.

Written as DNA, the CDR3 is TGTGCCAGCAGCAAATGGACCGGGGAGCTGTTTTTT. This codes for CASSKWTGELFF. This sequence joins TRBV21-1 and TRBJ2-2. TRBV21-1 is assigned pseudogene status. This CDR3 is built from 12 residues.

CDR3 in DNA: TGCAGCGTGGGGACAGGGTATGCTGAAAAACTGTTTTTT. Translating gives CSVGTGYAEKLFF. The chain couples TRBV29-1 to TRBJ1-4; TRBD1 aligns across 9 bases. The ends lost 6 bases at V and 7 bases at J; junction bases unmatched: 6. Germline V gives CDR1 SQVTM, CDR2 ANQGSEA. The CDR3 is made up of 13 amino acids.

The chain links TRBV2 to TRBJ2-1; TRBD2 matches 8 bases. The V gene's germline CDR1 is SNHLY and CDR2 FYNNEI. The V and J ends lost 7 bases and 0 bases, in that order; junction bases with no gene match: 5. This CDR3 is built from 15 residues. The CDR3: CASKLGRGSYNEQFF. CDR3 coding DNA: TGTGCCAGCAAACTCGGGAGGGGCTCCTACAATGAGCAGTTCTTC.

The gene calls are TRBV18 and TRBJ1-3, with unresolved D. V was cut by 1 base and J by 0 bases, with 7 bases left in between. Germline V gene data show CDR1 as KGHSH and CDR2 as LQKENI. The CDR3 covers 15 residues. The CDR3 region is CASSPRADSGNTIYF. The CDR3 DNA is TGTGCCAGCTCACCACGGGCGGACTCTGGAAACACCATATATTTT.